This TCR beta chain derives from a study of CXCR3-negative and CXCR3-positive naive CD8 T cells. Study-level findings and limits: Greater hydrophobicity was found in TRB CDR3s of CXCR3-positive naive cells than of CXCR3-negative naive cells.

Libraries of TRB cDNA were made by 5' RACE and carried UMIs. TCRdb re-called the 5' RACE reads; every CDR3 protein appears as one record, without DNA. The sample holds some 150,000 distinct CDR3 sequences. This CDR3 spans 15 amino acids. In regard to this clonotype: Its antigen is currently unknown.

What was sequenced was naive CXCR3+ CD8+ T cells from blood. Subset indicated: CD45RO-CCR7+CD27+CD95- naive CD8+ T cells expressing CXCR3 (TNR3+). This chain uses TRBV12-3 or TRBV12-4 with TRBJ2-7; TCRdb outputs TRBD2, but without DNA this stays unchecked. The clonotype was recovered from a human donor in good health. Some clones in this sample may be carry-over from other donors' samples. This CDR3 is CASSYFSGRRDEQYF.